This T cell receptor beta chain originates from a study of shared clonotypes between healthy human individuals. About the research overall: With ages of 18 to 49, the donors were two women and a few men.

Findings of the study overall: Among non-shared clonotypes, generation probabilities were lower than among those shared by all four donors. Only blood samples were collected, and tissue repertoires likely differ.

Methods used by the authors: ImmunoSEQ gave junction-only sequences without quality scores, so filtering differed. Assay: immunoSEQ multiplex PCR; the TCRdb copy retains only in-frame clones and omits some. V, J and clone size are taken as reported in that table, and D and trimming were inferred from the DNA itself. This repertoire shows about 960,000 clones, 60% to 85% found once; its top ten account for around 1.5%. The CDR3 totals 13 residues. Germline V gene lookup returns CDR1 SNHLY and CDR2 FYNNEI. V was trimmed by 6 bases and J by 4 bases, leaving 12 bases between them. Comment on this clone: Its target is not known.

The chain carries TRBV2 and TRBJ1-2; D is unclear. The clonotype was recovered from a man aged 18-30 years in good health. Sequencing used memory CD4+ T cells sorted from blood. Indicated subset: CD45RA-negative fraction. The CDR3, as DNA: TGTGCCAGCAGCCCAGAAGGCCGCTATGGCTACACCTTC. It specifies CASSPEGRYGYTF.